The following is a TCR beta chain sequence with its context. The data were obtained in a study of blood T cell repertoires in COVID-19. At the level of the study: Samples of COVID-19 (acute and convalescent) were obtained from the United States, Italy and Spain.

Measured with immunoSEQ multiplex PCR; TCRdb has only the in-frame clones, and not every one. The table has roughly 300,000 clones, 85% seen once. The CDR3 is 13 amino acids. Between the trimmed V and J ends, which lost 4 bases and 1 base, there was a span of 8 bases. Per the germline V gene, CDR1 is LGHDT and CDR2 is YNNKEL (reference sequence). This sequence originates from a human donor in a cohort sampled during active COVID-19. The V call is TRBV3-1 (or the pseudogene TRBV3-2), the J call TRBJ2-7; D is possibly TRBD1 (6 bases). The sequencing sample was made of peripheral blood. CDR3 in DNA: TGTGCCAGCAGCCCGGACAGTTCCTACGAGCAGTACTTC. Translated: CASSPDSSYEQYF.